A selection of T cell receptor beta chains follows, all from one sample in a study of cytomegalovirus exposure and HLA in healthy donors. Profiling relied on immunoSEQ multiplex PCR, and the TCRdb table lists in-frame clones only, not all of them. The sample comprises under 200,000 clones, approximately 79% of which are singletons, and 2% to 2.5% rests with the top ten. Sequencing was done on a sample of PBMCs. These receptors were collected from a male donor in good health and CMV-seronegative. CDR3s include the opening cysteine and the closing phenylalanine or tryptophan. The D gene is left open where the match is weak. Not all rows give a size; the values are once, few, many and, for expanded clones, a class.

>once|TRBV5-1|TRBD1|TRBJ2-7
TGCGCCAGCAGCAGGGGACAGGGAGGCCCCGAGCAGTACTTC
CASSRGQGGPEQYF
>NA|TRBV27|TRBD1|TRBJ1-2
TGTGCCAGCAGTTTACTAGCCACAGGGGGCGCGGGCTATGGCTACACCTTC
CASSLLATGGAGYGYTF
>NA|TRBV10-2|NA|TRBJ1-1
TGCGCCAGCACCCTGACAGGGAACACTGAAGCTTTCTTT
CASTLTGNTEAFF
>NA|TRBV4-1|NA|TRBJ1-2
TGCGCCAGCAGCCAAGATGAGGGCTTGTCGTCGGGCTACACCTTC
CASSQDEGLSSGYTF
>NA|TRBV5-1|TRBD1|TRBJ2-6
TGCGCCAGCAGCTTCCGGGACAGAAGCTCTGGGGCCAACGTCCTGACTTTC
CASSFRDRSSGANVLTF
>NA|TRBV18|TRBD2|TRBJ2-3
TGTGCCAGCTCGTTACTAGCGGGGGGAGACACAGATACGCAGTATTTT
CASSLLAGGDTDTQYF
>NA|TRBV6-6|TRBD1|TRBJ1-5
TGTGCCAGCAGTTTCACAGGGGGCGATCAGCCCCAGCATTTT
CASSFTGGDQPQHF
>once|TRBV12-5|TRBD2|TRBJ2-3
TGTGCTAGTGAGGAGGGCGGGGGGACCACAGATACGCAGTATTTT
CASEEGGGTTDTQYF
>once|TRBV5-1|NA|TRBJ2-1
TGCGCCAGCTCCCCCTTTGCGTCCTACAATGAGCAGTTCTTC
CASSPFASYNEQFF
>once|TRBV4-3|TRBD1|TRBJ2-1
TGCGCCAGCAGCCAACCTGCGCATAGACAGGGCGGTGAGCAGTTCTTC
CASSQPAHRQGGEQFF
>NA|TRBV7-9|NA|TRBJ2-7
TGTGCCAGCCGACTGCTGGGGGGCGAGCAGTACTTC
CASRLLGGEQYF
>NA|TRBV27|NA|TRBJ2-7
TGTGCCAGCAGTTTATTTGTCGGGTTCACGCCTCACGAGCAGTACTTC
CASSLFVGFTPHEQYF
>NA|TRBV7-9|NA|TRBJ1-1
TGTGCCAGCAGCTTAGTGTCGGACAAAGAAGCTTTCTTT
CASSLVSDKEAFF
>NA|TRBV7-2|TRBD1|TRBJ2-1
TGTGCCAGCAGCCCAGACAGGGGCGCCTACAATGAGCAGTTCTTC
CASSPDRGAYNEQFF
>once|TRBV29-1|TRBD1|TRBJ1-2
TGCAGCGCTACCTCCTGGACAGGGGGCGACTATGGCTACACCTTC
CSATSWTGGDYGYTF
>NA|TRBV19|NA|TRBJ1-5
TGTGCCAGTAGTATAGACCGAGTTCAGCCCCAGCATTTT
CASSIDRVQPQHF